This T cell receptor (beta chain) came from a study of control samples from healthy donors and cancer patients. The CDR3 covers 13 residues. Per germline, CDR1 SNHLY and CDR2 FYNNEI. Trimming stripped 4 bases from V and 0 bases from J, with 6 bases between. This table comes from immunoSEQ multiplex PCR, and its TCRdb copy is limited to in-frame clones, with some not included. The table includes 90,000 to 110,000 clones, about nine tenths detected once. The J gene is TRBJ1-1, the V gene TRBV2, with a tentative D call TRBD1 (5 bases). This receptor was obtained from a human donor in good health. The donor label of this sample is uncertain. Sequencing was performed on blood. CDR3 residues: CASSGQMNTEAFF. The CDR3 nucleotides read TGTGCCAGCAGTGGACAGATGAACACTGAAGCTTTCTTT.